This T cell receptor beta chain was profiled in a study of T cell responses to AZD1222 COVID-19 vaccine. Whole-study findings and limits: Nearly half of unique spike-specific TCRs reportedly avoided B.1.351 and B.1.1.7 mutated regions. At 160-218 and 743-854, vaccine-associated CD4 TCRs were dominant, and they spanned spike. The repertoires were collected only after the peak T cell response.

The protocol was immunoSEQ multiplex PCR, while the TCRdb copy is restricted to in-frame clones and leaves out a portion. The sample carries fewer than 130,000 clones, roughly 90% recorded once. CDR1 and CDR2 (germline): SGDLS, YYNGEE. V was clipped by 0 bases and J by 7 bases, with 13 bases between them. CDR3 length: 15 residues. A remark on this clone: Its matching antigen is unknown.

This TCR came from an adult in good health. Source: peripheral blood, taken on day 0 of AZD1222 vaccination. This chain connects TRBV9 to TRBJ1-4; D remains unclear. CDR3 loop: CASSVAGYTGEKLFF. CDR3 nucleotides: TGTGCCAGCAGCGTAGCTGGGTATACGGGTGAAAAACTGTTTTTT.